One sample yielded the 10 T cell receptor beta chains listed below, sequenced in a study of blood T cell repertoires in COVID-19 (TCRdb year 2020). Library generation was performed with the immunoSEQ multiplex PCR assay. What TCRdb holds here is the immuneACCESS table cut down to in-frame rearrangements. Part of the clones is not present; checked against another copy, under half of the missing clones reflect an unresolved V gene, and the others are unexplained. The sample table contains roughly 30,000 clones; only one count was recorded for nearly 90% of them. In total, the top ten clones hold approximately 1.5% of the sample. Sequenced input: peripheral blood. These receptors were taken from a man between 60 and 70 years old with active COVID-19.

The V gene is TRBV9, the J gene TRBJ2-5, with 9 bases matching TRBD2. The CDR3 totals 15 residues. V gave up 3 bases and J gave up 5 bases; unmatched junction bases: 8. Looked up from germline, CDR1 is SGDLS and CDR2 is YYNGEE. The CDR3 nucleotides are TGTGCCAGCAGCGCCACTAGCGGGTCGGGGGAGACCCAGTACTTC. Translating it yields CASSATSGSGETQYF.

This chain links TRBV3-1 (or the pseudogene TRBV3-2) with TRBJ2-2; 9 nucleotides line up with TRBD2. This CDR3 region has 16 residues. The V gene end was trimmed by 0 bases and the J gene end by 4 bases; junction bases not matched to a gene: 3. The V gene's germline CDR1 is LGHDT and CDR2 YNNKEL (reference sequence). The CDR3 DNA reads TGTGCCAGCAGCCAAGATTCTAGCGGGGCCACCGGGGAGCTGTTTTTT. Amino acid sequence: CASSQDSSGATGELFF.

The V and J genes are TRBV24-1 and TRBJ2-3, with D possibly being TRBD1 (6 bases). Per germline, CDR1 KGHDR and CDR2 SFDVKD. Trimming removed 4 bases at V and 5 bases at J, with 9 bases between. This CDR3 spans 13 amino acids. The CDR3 region is CATSDRGQDTQYF. CDR3 bases: TGTGCCACCAGTGACAGGGGCCAAGATACGCAGTATTTT.

This chain connects TRBV6-5 to TRBJ1-2; a weak D match, TRBD1 (5 bases). CDR1 is MNHEY, CDR2 SVGAGI, per germline. This CDR3 has 14 residues. Trimming left V 4 bases short and J 12 bases short, with 21 bases between. The CDR3 bases are TGTGCCAGCAGTTTGGATATAGTGAAGGGGAACCACACCTTC. Its protein is CASSLDIVKGNHTF.

This chain joins TRBV5-6 and TRBJ2-1; possible D gene TRBD2, 6 bases. Trimming shortened V by 4 bases and J by 3 bases, and 11 bases separated the two germline ends. Germline loops: CDR1 SGHDT, CDR2 YYEEEE. The CDR3 is 14 amino acids. CDR3 sequence (DNA): TGTGCCAGCAGCGGTTGGGGGGACTACAATGAGCAGTTCTTC. Its translation: CASSGWGDYNEQFF.

The chain has TRBV12-3 or TRBV12-4 and TRBJ1-2; possibly TRBD1 for D (5 bases). The CDR3 is made up of 12 amino acids. V lost 4 bases to trimming and J lost 8 bases, with 11 bases between them. CDR3 in DNA: TGTGCCAGCAGTTCCACGACAGCCGGCTACACCTTC. It translates to CASSSTTAGYTF.

This chain connects TRBV28 to TRBJ1-2; 10 bases fit TRBD1. Germline CDR1 reads MDHEN; CDR2 reads SYDVKM. CDR3 length: 17 residues. The V gene end was trimmed by 5 bases and the J gene end by 3 bases; junction bases not matched to a gene: 12. The CDR3, as DNA: TGTGCCAGCAGTCTCCGACCGACAGGGGGCGCCTACTATGGCTACACCTTC. The encoded protein is CASSLRPTGGAYYGYTF.

The chain couples TRBV19 to TRBJ1-1; TRBD1 matches 8 bases. The V gene end was trimmed by 9 bases and the J gene end by 1 base; junction bases not matched to a gene: 4. The length of the CDR3 is 13 residues. Germline V gives CDR1 LNHDA, CDR2 SQIVND (reference sequence). This CDR3 reads CASDGQGNTEAFF. The CDR3 DNA is TGTGCCAGCGACGGACAGGGGAACACTGAAGCTTTCTTT.

The chain couples TRBV10-1 to TRBJ1-3; D gene ambiguous. V was cut by 11 bases and J by 2 bases, with 10 bases left in between. The CDR3 spans 12 residues. Germline V CDR1 and CDR2: WNHNN, SYGVQD (reference sequence). The CDR3 protein is CAGFRPGNTIYF. The CDR3 DNA reads as TGCGCCGGCTTCCGCCCTGGAAACACCATATATTTT.

The J gene is TRBJ2-5, the V gene TRBV18; 8 bases are a match to TRBD1. The CDR3 contains 14 residues. CDR1 and CDR2 (germline): KGHSH, LQKENI. V shed 4 bases, J shed 1 base, and the junction held 2 bases outside the gene matches. The CDR3 DNA reads as TGTGCCAGCTCACGGACAGGGTTCCAAGAGACCCAGTACTTC. Amino acids: CASSRTGFQETQYF.